These 31 T cell receptor beta chains came from one sample sequenced in a study of blood T cell repertoires in COVID-19. Sequenced by immunoSEQ multiplex PCR; TCRdb stores in-frame clones only, minus some. The top ten hold about two fifths of the sample, which has approximately 100,000 clones, 85% seen once. The material sequenced was peripheral blood. These receptors originate from a man older than 75 with acute or convalescent COVID-19.

This chain connects TRBV4-2 to TRBJ1-2; 8 bases match TRBD1. Germline assignment: CDR1 LGHNA and CDR2 YNFKEQ. J was trimmed by 6 bases and V by 2 bases; bases with no gene match: 5. The CDR3 covers 14 residues. The CDR3 spells CASSQPDREHGYTF. For the CDR3, the DNA is TGTGCCAGCAGCCAACCGGACAGGGAACATGGCTACACCTTC.

This clone was found a few times. The rearrangement links TRBV16 to TRBJ1-2, with 11 bases aligning to TRBD1. V was clipped by 1 base and J by 11 bases; unmatched bases: 9. Germline V lookup: CDR1 KGHSY, CDR2 FQNENV. The CDR3 spans 15 residues. The CDR3 DNA reads TGTGCCAGCAGCCAATGGACAGGGGGCGCGTTTGGTTACACCTTC. It specifies CASSQWTGGAFGYTF.

The V and J genes are TRBV16 and TRBJ2-7; possibly TRBD1 for D (6 bases). Germline V CDR1 and CDR2: KGHSY, FQNENV. The CDR3 has 14 residues. V lost 0 bases, J lost 1 base, and 7 bases lay in between. DNA of the CDR3: TGTGCCAGCAGCCAATCACAGGGATCCTACGAGCAGTACTTC. As protein: CASSQSQGSYEQYF.

This clone was found a few times. V is TRBV6-7 and J is TRBJ1-6; 8 bases are shared with TRBD1. TRBV6-7 is flagged as an ORF with uncertain function. The CDR3 has 14 amino acids. Trimming cost V 7 bases and J 9 bases; bases outside gene matches: 8. The chain's CDR3 is CASTQGALRSPLHF. The CDR3 DNA reads as TGTGCCAGCACCCAGGGGGCATTGCGTTCACCCCTCCACTTT.

The gene calls are TRBV5-6 and TRBJ2-1; D perhaps matches TRBD2 (6 bases). V was trimmed by 3 bases and J by 2 bases, leaving 15 bases between them. Germline CDR1 SGHDT, CDR2 YYEEEE. This CDR3 region has 16 residues. CDR3 loop: CASSSEGGGAYNEQFF. The CDR3 region has the DNA TGTGCCAGCAGCTCTGAGGGAGGTGGGGCCTACAATGAGCAGTTCTTC.

The chain joins TRBV5-1 to TRBJ1-2, with 7 bases identical to TRBD1. The CDR3 has 14 residues. After removal of 4 bases from V and 3 bases from J, the junction contained 6 bases not matched to a gene. The germline V gene has CDR1 SGHRS and CDR2 YFSETQ. In nucleotides, the CDR3 is TGCGCCAGCAGCACGATCGGGACAGACTATGGCTACACCTTC. It specifies CASSTIGTDYGYTF. The full variable domain, rest sourced from reference TRBV5-1 and TRBJ1-2, is KAGVTQTPRYLIKTRGQQVTLSCSPISGHRSVSWYQQTPGQGLQFLFEYFSETQRNKGNFPGRFSGRQFSNSRSEMNVSTLELGDSALYLCASSTIGTDYGYTFGSGTRLTVV.

This clone has just one count. This chain uses TRBV27 with TRBJ1-6; 8 bases match TRBD1. This CDR3 has 15 residues. Germline loops: CDR1 MNHEY, CDR2 SMNVEV (reference sequence). The trim removed 4 bases at V and 5 bases at J, leaving 4 bases unmatched. CDR3 sequence: CASSSSDRDNSPLHF. CDR3 DNA: TGTGCCAGCAGTTCCTCGGACAGGGATAATTCACCCCTCCACTTT.

The chain is built from TRBV28 and TRBJ2-5; 9 bases agree with TRBD1. The V and J ends lost 3 bases and 4 bases, in that order; junction bases with no gene match: 6. The CDR3 totals 15 residues. Looked up from germline, CDR1 is MDHEN and CDR2 is SYDVKM. CDR3 loop: CASSFNTGGLETQYF. The CDR3 DNA is TGTGCCAGCAGTTTTAACACAGGGGGCTTAGAGACCCAGTACTTC. The full variable domain, completed using reference TRBV28 and TRBJ2-5, is DVKVTQSSRYLVKRTGEKVFLECVQDMDHENMFWYRQDPGLGLRLIYFSYDVKMKEKGDIPEGYSVSREKKERFSLILESASTNQTSMYLCASSFNTGGLETQYFGPGTRLLVL.

This sequence joins TRBV19 and TRBJ2-7; TRBD1 matches at 11 bases. CDR3 length: 17 residues. The germline V gene has CDR1 LNHDA and CDR2 SQIVND (reference sequence). The V and J ends lost 3 bases and 2 bases, in that order; junction bases with no gene match: 9. The CDR3 DNA reads as TGTGCCAGTAGTATTTTCCATGGACAGGGGGCCACCTACGAGCAGTACTTC. Protein: CASSIFHGQGATYEQYF.

The genes are TRBV19 and TRBJ2-2; maybe TRBD2 (5 bases). There are 13 residues in the CDR3. Trimming removed 3 bases at V and 6 bases at J, with 8 bases between. Germline-derived CDR1 and CDR2 are LNHDA and SQIVND (reference sequence). The CDR3, as DNA: TGTGCCAGTAGTATTCTGGGAGCCGGGGAGCTGTTTTTT. Its translation: CASSILGAGELFF. The full variable domain, with the rest looked up from reference TRBV19 and TRBJ2-2, is DGGITQSPKYLFRKEGQNVTLSCEQNLNHDAMYWYRQDPGQGLRLIYYSQIVNDFQKGDIAEGYSVSREKKESFPLTVTSAQKNPTAFYLCASSILGAGELFFGEGSRLTVL.

This chain uses TRBV24-1 with TRBJ2-2; D is uncertain. The CDR3 is 16 amino acids. The germline gives CDR1 KGHDR, CDR2 SFDVKD. V was trimmed by 0 bases and J by 3 bases, leaving 10 bases between them. CDR3 coding DNA: TGTGCCACCAGTGATTTGCGGAGAAGCGACACCGGGGAGCTGTTTTTT. This gives the protein CATSDLRRSDTGELFF.

The gene calls are TRBV9 and TRBJ1-2; D unresolved. CDR1 is SGDLS, CDR2 YYNGEE, per germline. V was clipped by 0 bases and J by 4 bases, with 7 bases between them. This CDR3 contains 13 residues. The DNA for the CDR3 is TGTGCCAGCAGCGTAGACAGTGCCTATGGCTACACCTTC. Its protein product is CASSVDSAYGYTF.

V usage is TRBV6-4 and J usage is TRBJ2-3; TRBD2 aligns across 13 bases. The V gene's germline CDR1 is MRHNA and CDR2 SNTAGT. The CDR3 loop spans 15 amino acids. V lost 4 bases to trimming and J lost 6 bases; unmatched junction nucleotides: 4. CDR3 nucleotide sequence: TGTGCCAGCAGTGCCTTGGGACTAGCGGGGGATACGCAGTATTTT. It codes for CASSALGLAGDTQYF.

This chain joins TRBV3-1 (or the pseudogene TRBV3-2) and TRBJ2-4; 12 bases align to TRBD2. The V gene's germline CDR1 is LGHDT and CDR2 YNNKEL (reference sequence). J was trimmed by 1 base and V by 2 bases; bases with no gene match: 6. The CDR3 spans 18 residues. The CDR3 DNA sequence: TGTGCCAGCAGCCAACCAACTAGCGGGAGGTCTGCCAAAAACATTCAGTACTTC. Protein: CASSQPTSGRSAKNIQYF.

V usage is TRBV5-4 and J usage is TRBJ1-5, with a weak D call TRBD1 (5 bases). Germline V gene sequence: CDR1 SGHNT, CDR2 YYREEE (reference sequence). This CDR3 spans 18 amino acids. V lost 0 bases to trimming and J lost 0 bases, with 16 bases between them. The CDR3 DNA reads TGTGCCAGCAGCTTGGATGGGGGACGGGGGAGTAGCAATCAGCCCCAGCATTTT. This gives the protein CASSLDGGRGSSNQPQHF.

The rearrangement links TRBV6-5 to TRBJ1-5; D ambiguous. V dropped 4 bases and J dropped 3 bases, with 16 bases sitting between them. The CDR3 is made up of 16 amino acids. In germline, CDR1 is MNHEY, CDR2 SVGAGI. The CDR3 loop is CASSSRRSQINQPQHF. Here the CDR3 DNA reads TGTGCCAGCAGTTCCCGCCGTAGCCAAATCAATCAGCCCCAGCATTTT.

The chain has TRBV27 and TRBJ2-3; TRBD1 might be the D (6 bases). V was pared by 3 bases and J by 0 bases, with 10 bases between. Germline CDR1 MNHEY, CDR2 SMNVEV (reference sequence). CDR3 length: 15 residues. The CDR3 bases are TGTGCCAGCAGTTTCGACAGGACTAGCACAGATACGCAGTATTTT. Encoded protein: CASSFDRTSTDTQYF.

The CDR3, as DNA: TGCAGCGTTTATGGGACAGGGAGCTCCTACGAGCAGTACTTC. Encoded protein: CSVYGTGSSYEQYF. The chain couples TRBV29-1 to TRBJ2-7; 9 nucleotides line up with TRBD1. Trimming cost V 5 bases and J 0 bases; bases outside gene matches: 5. The CDR3 sequence is 14 residues long. Looked up from germline, CDR1 is SQVTM and CDR2 is ANQGSEA.

This clone has a single count. The V call is TRBV2, the J call TRBJ1-6, with D tentatively TRBD1 (6 bases). CDR1 is SNHLY and CDR2 is FYNNEI in the germline V gene. The length of the CDR3 is 16 residues. Trimming removed 8 bases at V and 9 bases at J, with 23 bases between. CDR3 sequence reads: CASCSAIQGVTSPLHF. Written as DNA, the CDR3 is TGTGCCAGCTGCTCGGCCATACAGGGAGTAACTTCACCCCTCCACTTT.

The gene calls are TRBV5-1 and TRBJ2-2, with 9 bases that match TRBD1. The CDR3 sequence is 14 residues long. The J segment lost 4 bases and the V segment lost 5 bases, leaving 3 bases of the junction unmatched. Per germline, CDR1 SGHRS and CDR2 YFSETQ. CDR3 protein: CASRKTGGTGELFF. The CDR3 bases are TGCGCCAGCAGGAAGACAGGGGGCACCGGGGAGCTGTTTTTT.

This rearrangement joins TRBV19 to TRBJ1-4; unclear D gene. CDR1 is LNHDA and CDR2 is SQIVND in the germline V gene (reference sequence). This CDR3 has 15 residues. V lost 4 bases and J 0 bases, leaving 9 bases between the germline ends. This chain's CDR3 is CASSTDGATNEKLFF. CDR3 in DNA: TGTGCCAGTAGTACAGACGGAGCAACTAATGAAAAACTGTTTTTT.

This chain uses TRBV2 with TRBJ1-5, with D possibly matching TRBD1 (6 bases). V lost 6 bases, J lost 0 bases, and 18 bases lay in between. The CDR3 has 17 amino acids. The germline CDR1 and CDR2 sequences are SNHLY and FYNNEI. CDR3 amino acids: CASSNGGAANSNQPQHF. The CDR3 DNA is TGTGCCAGCAGCAACGGGGGGGCCGCAAATAGCAATCAGCCCCAGCATTTT.

The chain uses TRBV19 and TRBJ1-5; D gene ambiguous. This CDR3 has 15 amino acids. Germline-derived CDR1 and CDR2 are LNHDA and SQIVND (reference sequence). The V gene lost 9 bases and the J gene lost 2 bases, with 17 bases spanning the gap. The CDR3 DNA reads as TGTGCCAGCAGGACTGGGGAGAGTGGCAATCAGCCCCAGCATTTT. It specifies CASRTGESGNQPQHF. Full variable domain (rest looked up from reference TRBV19 and TRBJ1-5): DGGITQSPKYLFRKEGQNVTLSCEQNLNHDAMYWYRQDPGQGLRLIYYSQIVNDFQKGDIAEGYSVSREKKESFPLTVTSAQKNPTAFYLCASRTGESGNQPQHFGDGTRLSIL.

V usage is TRBV3-1 (or the pseudogene TRBV3-2) and J usage is TRBJ1-2; D unclear. This CDR3 comprises 15 residues. V gave up 2 bases and J gave up 6 bases, with 16 bases separating them. Germline V lookup: CDR1 LGHDT, CDR2 YNNKEL (reference sequence). DNA for the CDR3: TGTGCCAGCAGCCAACGGGCCGGTCAGCGGAATGGCTACACCTTC. Translated: CASSQRAGQRNGYTF.

V and J are TRBV2 and TRBJ2-1; 15 bases are a match to TRBD2. Unmatched junction bases numbered 13, after V lost 2 bases and J lost 14 bases. The CDR3 is 17 residues long. CDR1 is SNHLY and CDR2 is FYNNEI in the germline V gene. CDR3 coding DNA: TGTGCCAGCAGTGAACTCTCTGGACTAGCGGGAGGGCAGAAGGAGTTCTTC. The encoded protein is CASSELSGLAGGQKEFF.

The rearrangement links TRBV15 to TRBJ2-7; tentatively, D is TRBD1 (5 bases). The V gene's germline CDR1 is LNHNV and CDR2 YYDKDF (reference sequence). V was cut by 0 bases and J by 4 bases, with 10 bases left in between. The CDR3 length is 14 residues. CDR3 DNA: TGTGCCACCAGCAGAGATCGGACATCTTACGAGCAGTACTTC. It translates to CATSRDRTSYEQYF.

The chain recombines TRBV5-4 with TRBJ2-2; 12 bases are shared with TRBD2. The trim removed 4 bases at V and 7 bases at J, leaving 17 bases unmatched. The germline gives CDR1 SGHNT, CDR2 YYREEE (reference sequence). This CDR3 spans 19 amino acids. In DNA form, the CDR3 reads TGTGCCAGCAGCATGCTAGCGGGAGGGATGAAAAGTGACGGCGGGGAGCTGTTTTTT. Its translation: CASSMLAGGMKSDGGELFF.

The chain is built from TRBV5-1 and TRBJ2-7; 8 positions match TRBD2. The V gene end was trimmed by 3 bases and the J gene end by 4 bases; junction bases not matched to a gene: 9. The germline gives CDR1 SGHRS, CDR2 YFSETQ. The CDR3 is made up of 15 amino acids. The CDR3 DNA is TGCGCCAGCAGCTATATAGCGGGAAGACAATACGAGCAGTACTTC. This gives the protein CASSYIAGRQYEQYF.

This chain uses TRBV5-1 with TRBJ2-1; 13 bases agree with TRBD2. The J segment lost 0 bases and the V segment lost 1 base, leaving 4 bases of the junction unmatched. Germline-derived CDR1 and CDR2 are SGHRS and YFSETQ. The CDR3 is 18 residues long. CDR3 residues: CASSLRLAGGSSYNEQFF. The CDR3 DNA reads as TGCGCCAGCAGCTTGCGACTAGCGGGAGGAAGCTCCTACAATGAGCAGTTCTTC. Variable domain in full (rest from reference TRBV5-1 and TRBJ2-1): KAGVTQTPRYLIKTRGQQVTLSCSPISGHRSVSWYQQTPGQGLQFLFEYFSETQRNKGNFPGRFSGRQFSNSRSEMNVSTLELGDSALYLCASSLRLAGGSSYNEQFFGPGTRLTVL.

V and J are TRBV20-1 and TRBJ1-2, with TRBD1 identical over 7 bases. In germline, CDR1 is DFQATT, CDR2 SNEGSKA (reference sequence). V lost 5 bases and J lost 3; bases outside the gene matches: 0. This CDR3 has 11 residues. The CDR3 nucleotides read TGCAGTGCTGGGACAGACTATGGCTACACCTTC. Translating gives CSAGTDYGYTF.

The chain joins TRBV7-9 to TRBJ1-5, with 7 positions matching TRBD1. V shed 5 bases and J 2 bases; nucleotides not matched to a gene: 12. The CDR3 runs 17 residues. CDR1 is SEHNR, CDR2 FQNEAQ, per germline (reference sequence). CDR3 coding DNA: TGTGCCAGCAGCGACACCACAGGGGTCGCGGGCAATCAGCCCCAGCATTTT. Protein sequence: CASSDTTGVAGNQPQHF. The entire variable domain, with the rest obtained from reference TRBV7-9 and TRBJ1-5, is as follows: DTGVSQNPRHKITKRGQNVTFRCDPISEHNRLYWYRQTLGQGPEFLTYFQNEAQLEKSRLLSDRFSAERPKGSFSTLEIQRTEQGDSAMYLCASSDTTGVAGNQPQHFGDGTRLSIL.